Following are 14 T cell receptor beta chains from one sample sequenced in a study of blood T cell repertoires in COVID-19. Using immunoSEQ multiplex PCR, the repertoire was profiled, and TCRdb retains in-frame clones only, with some absent. The sample records about 18,000 clones, 89% being singletons. The sample was peripheral blood. These TCRs come from a man aged 55 to 70 with active COVID-19.

The chain joins TRBV4-1 to TRBJ2-1; 7 positions agree with TRBD2. With 7 bases clipped from V and 7 bases from J, the junction kept 1 base outside the gene matches. Germline values: CDR1 MGHRA, CDR2 YSYEKL. This CDR3 contains 11 residues. The CDR3 sequence: CASNGGNEQFF. The CDR3 bases are TGCGCCAGCAACGGGGGGAATGAGCAGTTCTTC.

This chain uses TRBV6-6 with TRBJ2-1; 9 bases fit TRBD2. Per germline, CDR1 MNHNY and CDR2 SVGAGI (reference sequence). Losses at the gene ends were 11 bases for V and 7 bases for J; bases not matched to a gene: 9. This CDR3 is built from 13 residues. CDR3 sequence: CAVRAGGRNEQFF. CDR3 DNA: TGTGCCGTCAGAGCGGGAGGAAGGAATGAGCAGTTCTTC.

This chain connects TRBV6-6 to TRBJ2-5, with TRBD1 matching over 7 bases. Germline loops: CDR1 MNHNY, CDR2 SVGAGI (reference sequence). J gave up 1 base and V 5 bases, and 13 bases lay outside the gene matches. The length of the CDR3 is 17 residues. As DNA, the CDR3 is TGTGCCAGCAGTCGAGATGACAGGGAATGGGGCCAAGAGACCCAGTACTTC. Amino acid sequence: CASSRDDREWGQETQYF.

The gene calls are TRBV5-8 and TRBJ2-7, with 7 bases matching TRBD2. CDR3 size: 17 residues. CDR1 is SGHTS, CDR2 YDEGEE, per germline. Trimming took 4 bases from V and 0 from J; bases not matched to a gene: 13. The CDR3 region is CASSGIGGSLSSYEQYF. CDR3 DNA: TGTGCCAGCAGCGGGATAGGCGGGAGTTTGAGCTCCTACGAGCAGTACTTC. The full variable domain, completed using reference TRBV5-8 and TRBJ2-7, is EAGVTQSPTHLIKTRGQQATLRCSPISGHTSVYWYQQALGLGLQFLLWYDEGEERNRGNFPPRFSGRQFPNYSSELNVNALELEDSALYLCASSGIGGSLSSYEQYFGPGTRLTVT.

This rearrangement joins TRBV11-2 to TRBJ2-3, with 15 bases aligning to TRBD2. The CDR3 is 17 residues long. The trim removed 5 bases at V and 6 bases at J, leaving 9 bases unmatched. The germline gives CDR1 SGHAT, CDR2 FQNNGV. The CDR3 here is CASSPRTSGGAGDTQYF. CDR3 DNA: TGTGCCAGCAGCCCTCGGACTAGCGGGGGGGCGGGGGATACGCAGTATTTT.

The V gene is TRBV9, the J gene TRBJ2-3, with a tentative D call TRBD2 (7 bases). CDR1 SGDLS and CDR2 YYNGEE come from the germline V gene. This CDR3 region has 15 residues. The germline V and J ends were trimmed by 2 bases and 4 bases, with 14 bases remaining between them. As DNA, the CDR3 is TGTGCCAGCAGCGTTCGGGGGGCCGGGGCAGATACGCAGTATTTT. This sequence encodes CASSVRGAGADTQYF. Combining the CDR3 with reference TRBV9 and TRBJ2-3 gives the whole variable domain DSGVTQTPKHLITATGQRVTLRCSPRSGDLSVYWYQQSLDQGLQFLIQYYNGEERAKGNILERFSAQQFPDLHSELNLSSLELGDSALYFCASSVRGAGADTQYFGPGTRLTVL.

The gene calls are TRBV27 and TRBJ1-1; D is possibly TRBD1 (5 bases). Germline values: CDR1 MNHEY, CDR2 SMNVEV (reference sequence). The CDR3 runs to 14 residues. Trimming removed 3 bases from V and 1 base from J, with 9 bases in between. The CDR3: CASSFWQGNTEAFF. The CDR3 DNA reads as TGTGCCAGCAGTTTCTGGCAGGGGAACACTGAAGCTTTCTTT.

The chain uses TRBV2 and TRBJ2-7; 11 nucleotides align to TRBD1. J was trimmed by 2 bases and V by 3 bases; bases with no gene match: 6. The CDR3 loop spans 16 amino acids. CDR1 is SNHLY and CDR2 is FYNNEI in the germline V gene. As DNA, the CDR3 is TGTGCCAGCAGTGAGGAAGGACAGGGGGCCCCCTACGAGCAGTACTTC. Translating gives CASSEEGQGAPYEQYF.

The chain recombines TRBV18 with TRBJ2-1, with 8 nucleotides matching TRBD2. The CDR3 has 13 residues. V lost 3 bases and J lost 6; bases outside the gene matches: 1. CDR1 and CDR2 from the germline V gene are KGHSH and LQKENI. The CDR3 DNA sequence: TGTGCCAGCTCACCGACTAGCGCCAATGAGCAGTTCTTC. It codes for CASSPTSANEQFF.

V and J are TRBV7-9 and TRBJ2-7; 7 bases align to TRBD1. This CDR3 contains 13 residues. Germline loops: CDR1 SEHNR, CDR2 FQNEAQ (reference sequence). V lost 6 bases and J lost 3; bases outside the gene matches: 5. The CDR3 loop is CASRKGASYEQYF. CDR3 DNA sequence: TGTGCCAGCAGGAAGGGGGCTAGCTACGAGCAGTACTTC.

The V and J genes are TRBV9 and TRBJ2-7; 9 bases agree with TRBD1. The V segment lost 2 bases and the J segment 4 bases; nucleotides outside the gene matches: 7. Germline values: CDR1 SGDLS, CDR2 YYNGEE. The CDR3 runs 15 residues. The CDR3 bases are TGTGCCAGCAGCGTGTCCTTCGGACAGGGGTACGAGCAGTACTTC. Protein product: CASSVSFGQGYEQYF.

With regard to this clone: The junction does not match germline at one end; this may be a read error. The chain combines TRBV18 with TRBJ1-2; possibly TRBD1 for D (6 bases). Germline CDR1 is KGHSH and CDR2 is LQKENI. The CDR3 totals 20 residues. The CDR3 region is CASSPPAQGKSDPANYGYTF. The CDR3 DNA is TGTGCCAGCTCCCCACCCGCACAGGGAAAGTCCGACCCAGCTAACTATGGCTACACCTTC.

This chain links TRBV30 with TRBJ1-2, with D possibly matching TRBD1 (6 bases). CDR1 GTSNPN and CDR2 SVGIG come from the germline V gene (reference sequence). CDR3 length: 14 amino acids. V was shortened by 8 bases and J by 3 bases, with 19 bases between the two germline ends. The DNA of the CDR3 is TGTGCCCGTTTTGCAGGGGAAGGGGACTATGGCTACACCTTC. Residues: CARFAGEGDYGYTF.

The genes are TRBV9 and TRBJ2-2; 11 positions agree with TRBD2. The V gene's germline CDR1 is SGDLS and CDR2 YYNGEE. With 4 bases clipped from V and 5 bases from J, the junction kept 7 bases outside the gene matches. The CDR3 extends over 16 amino acids. The CDR3 is CASSLYSGRDTGELFF. CDR3 sequence (DNA): TGTGCCAGCAGCCTGTATAGCGGGAGGGATACCGGGGAGCTGTTTTTT.